Listed below are T cell receptor beta chains from one sample, sequenced in a study of shared clonotypes between healthy human individuals. Profiling relied on immunoSEQ multiplex PCR, and the TCRdb table lists in-frame clones only, not all of them. This sample carries about 550,000 clones, roughly 96% of them seen once, and the ten largest clones take less than 0.13%. The sequenced material came from naive CD8+ T cells sorted from blood. The receptors shown here come from a young woman in good health. Each CDR3 is given with its conserved first and last residue. A D gene is named only where the DNA matches it firmly. Not all rows give a size; the values are once, few, many and, for expanded clones, a class.

d_gene: .; j_gene: TRBJ1-2; v_gene: TRBV25-1; abundance: .; CDR3aa: CASSAGVGYTF; CDR3nt: TGTGCCAGCAGTGCCGGGGTCGGCTACACCTTC
d_gene: .; j_gene: TRBJ1-1; v_gene: TRBV7-9; abundance: once; CDR3aa: CASSLVSAIEAFF; CDR3nt: TGTGCCAGCAGCTTAGTTTCAGCAATTGAAGCTTTCTTT
d_gene: TRBD1; j_gene: TRBJ1-1; v_gene: TRBV23-1; abundance: .; CDR3aa: CARGRGPNTEAFF; CDR3nt: TGCGCCAGGGGAAGGGGGCCGAACACTGAAGCTTTCTTT
d_gene: .; j_gene: TRBJ2-1; v_gene: TRBV10-2; abundance: .; CDR3aa: CASGGHSGSYNEQFF; CDR3nt: TGCGCCAGCGGGGGGCATAGCGGGTCCTACAATGAGCAGTTCTTC
d_gene: TRBD2; j_gene: TRBJ2-7; v_gene: TRBV27; abundance: .; CDR3aa: CASSPGTSGSQEQYF; CDR3nt: TGTGCCAGCAGTCCCGGGACTAGCGGGAGTCAAGAGCAGTACTTC
d_gene: .; j_gene: TRBJ1-5; v_gene: TRBV2; abundance: .; CDR3aa: CASSEWGLEQPQHF; CDR3nt: TGTGCCAGCAGTGAATGGGGGCTTGAGCAGCCCCAGCATTTT
d_gene: .; j_gene: TRBJ2-2; v_gene: TRBV29-1; abundance: once; CDR3aa: CSVNLPGRGTGELFF; CDR3nt: TGCAGCGTCAACCTGCCCGGGCGCGGCACCGGGGAGCTGTTTTTT
d_gene: .; j_gene: TRBJ1-5; v_gene: TRBV27; abundance: .; CDR3aa: CASRQGAGSGNQPQHF; CDR3nt: TGTGCCAGCAGACAGGGAGCCGGGTCGGGCAATCAGCCCCAGCATTTT
d_gene: TRBD1; j_gene: TRBJ1-2; v_gene: TRBV27; abundance: .; CDR3aa: CASSLSDRGFGYTF; CDR3nt: TGTGCCAGCAGTTTATCGGACAGGGGGTTTGGCTACACCTTC
d_gene: .; j_gene: TRBJ2-2; v_gene: TRBV4-1; abundance: .; CDR3aa: CASSQVNYGELFF; CDR3nt: TGCGCCAGCAGCCAAGTAAATTACGGGGAGCTGTTTTTT
d_gene: TRBD2; j_gene: TRBJ2-7; v_gene: TRBV6-5; abundance: .; CDR3aa: CASSPGLAGYEQYF; CDR3nt: TGTGCCAGCAGCCCCGGACTAGCGGGATACGAGCAGTACTTC
d_gene: .; j_gene: TRBJ2-1; v_gene: TRBV19; abundance: .; CDR3aa: CASSIPRDGTNEQFF; CDR3nt: TGTGCCAGTAGTATTCCCCGGGACGGGACCAATGAGCAGTTCTTC
d_gene: .; j_gene: TRBJ2-7; v_gene: TRBV28; abundance: .; CDR3aa: CASSTRTDYYEQYF; CDR3nt: TGTGCCAGCAGTACCCGGACGGACTATTACGAGCAGTACTTC
d_gene: .; j_gene: TRBJ2-6; v_gene: TRBV15; abundance: .; CDR3aa: CATRDATGANVLTF; CDR3nt: TGTGCCACCAGAGACGCAACTGGGGCCAACGTCCTGACTTTC
d_gene: TRBD1; j_gene: TRBJ1-2; v_gene: TRBV28; abundance: once; CDR3aa: CASSLRGRHLNYGYTF; CDR3nt: TGTGCCAGCAGTTTAAGGGGGCGACACCTTAACTATGGCTACACCTTC
d_gene: .; j_gene: TRBJ1-3; v_gene: TRBV19; abundance: .; CDR3aa: CASSISGRAKSSGNTIYF; CDR3nt: TGTGCCAGTAGTATTTCCGGCAGGGCCAAGAGCTCTGGAAACACCATATATTTT
d_gene: TRBD1; j_gene: TRBJ2-7; v_gene: TRBV19; abundance: .; CDR3aa: CASSMSGTGAHEQYF; CDR3nt: TGTGCCAGTAGTATGTCAGGGACAGGGGCCCACGAGCAGTACTTC
d_gene: TRBD1; j_gene: TRBJ2-7; v_gene: TRBV28; abundance: .; CDR3aa: CASTRDREINEQYF; CDR3nt: TGTGCCAGCACCCGGGACAGGGAAATCAACGAGCAGTACTTC
d_gene: .; j_gene: TRBJ2-7; v_gene: TRBV10-2; abundance: .; CDR3aa: CASSEDSTYEQYF; CDR3nt: TGCGCCAGCAGCGAAGACTCCACCTACGAGCAGTACTTC
d_gene: .; j_gene: TRBJ1-5; v_gene: TRBV6-5; abundance: .; CDR3aa: CASSYGPDSNQPQHF; CDR3nt: TGTGCCAGCAGTTATGGACCCGATAGCAATCAGCCCCAGCATTTT
d_gene: .; j_gene: TRBJ1-5; v_gene: TRBV6-6; abundance: .; CDR3aa: CASSYSTNQPQHF; CDR3nt: TGTGCCAGCAGTTACTCCACCAATCAGCCCCAGCATTTT
d_gene: TRBD1; j_gene: TRBJ1-2; v_gene: TRBV29-1; abundance: .; CDR3aa: CSVDSQGADYGYTF; CDR3nt: TGCAGCGTTGATTCCCAGGGGGCGGACTATGGCTACACCTTC
d_gene: TRBD1; j_gene: TRBJ2-7; v_gene: TRBV27; abundance: .; CDR3aa: CASSLGTGAHEQYF; CDR3nt: TGTGCCAGCAGTTTGGGGACAGGGGCCCACGAGCAGTACTTC
d_gene: .; j_gene: TRBJ2-7; v_gene: TRBV19; abundance: .; CDR3aa: CASSIMYTDYEQYF; CDR3nt: TGTGCCAGTAGTATAATGTACACAGACTACGAGCAGTACTTC
d_gene: .; j_gene: TRBJ2-3; v_gene: TRBV7-8; abundance: .; CDR3aa: CASSLDIDTQYF; CDR3nt: TGTGCCAGCAGCTTAGATATAGATACGCAGTATTTT
d_gene: .; j_gene: TRBJ2-7; v_gene: TRBV27; abundance: .; CDR3aa: CASSLRGPTYEQYF; CDR3nt: TGTGCCAGCAGTTTAAGGGGCCCCACCTACGAGCAGTACTTC
d_gene: .; j_gene: TRBJ1-1; v_gene: TRBV27; abundance: .; CDR3aa: CASSFSRDTEAFF; CDR3nt: TGTGCCAGCAGTTTTAGTAGGGACACTGAAGCTTTCTTT
d_gene: TRBD1; j_gene: TRBJ2-7; v_gene: TRBV7-9; abundance: .; CDR3aa: CASSGPGQGSYEQYF; CDR3nt: TGTGCCAGCAGCGGTCCGGGACAGGGCTCCTACGAGCAGTACTTC
d_gene: TRBD1; j_gene: TRBJ2-7; v_gene: TRBV2; abundance: once; CDR3aa: CASSEGQGYHEQYF; CDR3nt: TGTGCCAGCAGTGAGGGACAGGGTTACCACGAGCAGTACTTC
d_gene: .; j_gene: TRBJ2-3; v_gene: TRBV5-1; abundance: .; CDR3aa: CASSFSRTEASTDTQYF; CDR3nt: TGCGCCAGCAGCTTCAGCAGGACAGAAGCTAGCACAGATACGCAGTATTTT
d_gene: .; j_gene: TRBJ1-5; v_gene: TRBV6-6; abundance: .; CDR3aa: CASSYSGGVSNQPQHF; CDR3nt: TGTGCCAGCAGTTACTCGGGGGGCGTCAGCAATCAGCCCCAGCATTTT
d_gene: .; j_gene: TRBJ2-7; v_gene: TRBV7-9; abundance: .; CDR3aa: CASSPDAAPYEQYF; CDR3nt: TGTGCCAGCAGCCCGGACGCTGCCCCCTACGAGCAGTACTTC
d_gene: .; j_gene: TRBJ2-2; v_gene: TRBV4-2; abundance: .; CDR3aa: CASSQIETGELFF; CDR3nt: TGTGCCAGCAGCCAAATAGAAACCGGGGAGCTGTTTTTT
d_gene: .; j_gene: TRBJ2-7; v_gene: TRBV6-5; abundance: .; CDR3aa: CASSRAMGYEQYF; CDR3nt: TGTGCCAGCAGCCGCGCGATGGGCTACGAGCAGTACTTC
d_gene: TRBD1; j_gene: TRBJ2-1; v_gene: TRBV10-1; abundance: .; CDR3aa: CASSSPPGQGDNEQFF; CDR3nt: TGCGCCAGCAGTTCACCTCCGGGACAGGGAGACAATGAGCAGTTCTTC
d_gene: .; j_gene: TRBJ1-2; v_gene: TRBV28; abundance: once; CDR3aa: CASSFGTDGYTF; CDR3nt: TGTGCCAGCAGTTTCGGGACGGATGGCTACACCTTC
d_gene: .; j_gene: TRBJ1-1; v_gene: TRBV7-9; abundance: .; CDR3aa: CASSLGRDGNTEAFF; CDR3nt: TGTGCCAGCAGCTTAGGGCGGGACGGGAACACTGAAGCTTTCTTT
d_gene: .; j_gene: TRBJ2-7; v_gene: TRBV5-4; abundance: .; CDR3aa: CATSGFHEQYF; CDR3nt: TGTGCCACTTCTGGCTTCCACGAGCAGTACTTC
d_gene: .; j_gene: TRBJ2-3; v_gene: TRBV9; abundance: .; CDR3aa: CASSGPGSTDTQYF; CDR3nt: TGTGCCAGCAGCGGGCCGGGGAGCACAGATACGCAGTATTTT
d_gene: .; j_gene: TRBJ2-1; v_gene: TRBV7-6; abundance: .; CDR3aa: CASSPPGPYNEQFF; CDR3nt: TGTGCCAGCAGCCCTCCGGGACCGTACAATGAGCAGTTCTTC
d_gene: .; j_gene: TRBJ2-1; v_gene: TRBV9; abundance: .; CDR3aa: CASSVEGRASFYNEQFF; CDR3nt: TGTGCCAGCAGCGTAGAAGGAAGAGCGTCCTTCTACAATGAGCAGTTCTTC
d_gene: TRBD2; j_gene: TRBJ2-7; v_gene: TRBV19; abundance: .; CDR3aa: CASSLAESYEQYF; CDR3nt: TGTGCCAGTAGTCTAGCGGAGTCCTACGAGCAGTACTTC
d_gene: .; j_gene: TRBJ2-3; v_gene: TRBV13; abundance: .; CDR3aa: CASSSVYPDTQYF; CDR3nt: TGTGCCAGCAGCTCAGTATATCCGGATACGCAGTATTTT
d_gene: .; j_gene: TRBJ1-5; v_gene: TRBV27; abundance: .; CDR3aa: CASSLIFRGNSNQPQHF; CDR3nt: TGTGCCAGCAGTTTAATTTTTCGGGGGAATAGCAATCAGCCCCAGCATTTT
d_gene: .; j_gene: TRBJ1-1; v_gene: TRBV4-1; abundance: .; CDR3aa: CASSQVGGNTEAFF; CDR3nt: TGCGCCAGCAGCCAAGTAGGGGGGAACACTGAAGCTTTCTTT
d_gene: .; j_gene: TRBJ1-5; v_gene: TRBV18; abundance: once; CDR3aa: CASSPGGRVPYSNQPQHF; CDR3nt: TGTGCCAGCTCACCAGGGGGCAGGGTACCCTATAGCAATCAGCCCCAGCATTTT
d_gene: .; j_gene: TRBJ2-3; v_gene: TRBV14; abundance: .; CDR3aa: CASSQASPLNTQYF; CDR3nt: TGTGCCAGCAGCCAAGCGAGCCCACTCAATACGCAGTATTTT
d_gene: TRBD2; j_gene: TRBJ2-2; v_gene: TRBV28; abundance: .; CDR3aa: CASSRTEREGNTGELFF; CDR3nt: TGTGCCAGCAGCCGCACTGAGCGGGAGGGCAACACCGGGGAGCTGTTTTTT
d_gene: .; j_gene: TRBJ2-7; v_gene: TRBV9; abundance: .; CDR3aa: CASSVGDDSYEQYF; CDR3nt: TGTGCCAGCAGCGTAGGGGACGACTCCTACGAGCAGTACTTC
d_gene: .; j_gene: TRBJ2-1; v_gene: TRBV29-1; abundance: .; CDR3aa: CSGRANEQFF; CDR3nt: TGCAGCGGCCGAGCAAATGAGCAGTTCTTC
d_gene: .; j_gene: TRBJ1-1; v_gene: TRBV5-1; abundance: .; CDR3aa: CASSLAPDTEAFF; CDR3nt: TGCGCCAGCAGCTTGGCCCCAGACACTGAAGCTTTCTTT